The 10 T cell receptor beta chains below all came from one sample that was sequenced in a study of response to subunit inactivated influenza vaccine. TCRdb ran MiXCR on the RT-PCR reads and lists one entry per CDR3 protein. Here the sample spans 650,000 to 700,000 distinct CDR3 sequences, around 14% being singletons. Here the sequenced sample was PBMCs from blood, taken 12 days after vaccination. The receptors were gathered from a man over 45 who received an inactivated influenza vaccine.

V is TRBV3-1 and J is TRBJ2-1; maybe TRBD2 (5 bases). This CDR3 has 14 amino acids. CDR1 is LGHDT, CDR2 YNNKEL, per germline (reference sequence). Deletions cut 0 bases from V and 8 bases from J, with 11 bases between. The CDR3 is CASSQDVAYDEQFF. CDR3 in DNA: TGTGCCAGCAGCCAAGATGTAGCGTATGATGAGCAGTTCTTC.

V and J are TRBV7-2 and TRBJ1-6, with D perhaps matching TRBD1 (5 bases). Germline lookup yields CDR1 SGHTA and CDR2 FQGNSA. V dropped 1 base and J dropped 7 bases, with 11 bases sitting between them. This CDR3 region has 15 residues. The CDR3 spells CASSLVPGWNSPLHF. In DNA form, the CDR3 reads TGTGCCAGCAGCTTAGTCCCAGGGTGGAATTCACCCCTCCACTTT.

This clonotype came up once. The rearrangement uses TRBV7-6 and TRBJ2-3, with D tentatively TRBD1 (6 bases). Germline CDR1 and CDR2: SGHVS and FNYEAQ. The CDR3 runs to 16 residues. V lost 4 bases to trimming and J lost 0 bases, with 14 bases between them. CDR3 sequence (DNA): TGTGCCAGCAGCTCGAACACAGGGTTTAGCACAGATACGCAGTATTTT. This codes for CASSSNTGFSTDTQYF.

The rearrangement joins TRBV28 to TRBJ2-3; 10 positions match TRBD2. This CDR3 has 15 amino acids. Per the germline V gene, CDR1 is MDHEN and CDR2 is SYDVKM. V lost 8 bases and J lost 7; bases outside the gene matches: 12. The CDR3 DNA reads TGTGCCAGCCGAAGGCCGCTAGCGGGAGTGTATACGCAGTATTTT. Encoded protein: CASRRPLAGVYTQYF.

This clonotype was seen a few times. J is TRBJ2-7 and V is TRBV7-2, with D perhaps assigned TRBD1 or TRBD2 (5 bases each). The CDR3 is 14 amino acids. CDR1 is SGHTA, CDR2 FQGNSA, per germline. The ends were cut back, 2 bases at V and 2 bases at J, with 10 bases in the middle. DNA for the CDR3: TGTGCCAGCAGCTTAAGTCTGGGACCCTACGAGCAGTACTTC. Translating it yields CASSLSLGPYEQYF.

The chain is built from TRBV29-1 and TRBJ1-4; D is unclear. V lost 4 bases and J lost 0, with 6 bases in between. Germline CDR1 is SQVTM and CDR2 is ANQGSEA. The CDR3 has 13 amino acids. CDR3 protein: CSVVSATNEKLFF. The CDR3 bases are TGCAGCGTTGTGAGTGCAACTAATGAAAAACTGTTTTTT.

This clonotype was seen a handful of times. This rearrangement joins TRBV20-1 to TRBJ1-1; D unresolved. The CDR3 length is 12 residues. Trimming pared 4 bases from V and 1 base from J, leaving 7 bases between. The germline V gene has CDR1 DFQATT and CDR2 SNEGSKA (reference sequence). Here the CDR3 reads CSATAGNTEAFF. As DNA, the CDR3 is TGCAGTGCTACAGCCGGGAACACTGAAGCTTTCTTT.

This clonotype appeared a single time. This chain connects TRBV28 to TRBJ2-1, with no clear D. The V end lost 4 bases, the J end lost 7 bases, and 11 bases lay between the germline ends. CDR1 MDHEN and CDR2 SYDVKM come from the germline V gene. This CDR3 spans 13 amino acids. In nucleotides, the CDR3 is TGTGCCAGCAGTTCCACACTTGGAAATGAGCAGTTCTTC. Protein sequence: CASSSTLGNEQFF.

This clonotype appeared a few times. The gene calls are TRBV14 and TRBJ2-1; D possibly uses TRBD1 or TRBD2 (5 bases each). The CDR3 is 13 residues long. The V end was cut by 1 base, the J end by 9 bases, with 10 bases between. Germline V lookup: CDR1 SGHDN, CDR2 FVKESK. CDR3 nucleotide sequence: TGTGCCAGCAGCCAAGGCCCTGGGGGTGAGCAGTTCTTC. Its protein product is CASSQGPGGEQFF.

In its sample, this clonotype was seen many times. The chain uses TRBV28 and TRBJ2-7, with D maybe TRBD1 (6 bases). CDR1 and CDR2 from the germline V gene are MDHEN and SYDVKM. Between the trimmed V and J ends, which lost 2 bases and 3 bases, there was a span of 8 bases. The CDR3 has 13 amino acids. The CDR3 spells CASSLLQGYEQYF. The CDR3 DNA reads as TGTGCCAGCAGTTTACTACAGGGCTACGAGCAGTACTTC.